This T cell receptor (beta chain) was documented in a study of blood T cell repertoires in COVID-19. Sequenced by immunoSEQ multiplex PCR; TCRdb stores in-frame clones only, minus some. The sample includes roughly 250,000 clones, about 87% of them seen just once. Those enrolled, adults aged about 18 to 89 years, came from fewer than 25 US areas. Donors in Cohort 3 counted as recovered after two negative PCRs, clearance, or symptom resolution. Germline CDR1 and CDR2: WNHNN and SYGVQD (reference sequence). This CDR3 is 15 amino acids long. The V and J ends lost 2 bases and 4 bases, in that order; junction bases with no gene match: 7.

The chain is built from TRBV10-1 and TRBJ2-7, with 8 bases identical to TRBD2. This TCR derives from a woman between 50 and 59 years old who had recovered from COVID-19. Sequencing used PBMCs or T cells enriched from blood (not recorded which). CDR3 nucleotides: TGCGCCAGCAGTGAGGGACTAGCAGAGGGATACGAGCAGTACTTC. It encodes CASSEGLAEGYEQYF.